Only a few counts were recorded for the clone carrying this T cell receptor (beta chain). This entry comes from a study of blood T cells in healthy people across ages. The germline gives CDR1 GTSNPN, CDR2 SVGIG (reference sequence). The CDR3 runs 15 residues. V lost 0 bases and J 3 bases, leaving 11 bases between the germline ends. The second PCR ran roughly 7 to 12 cycles with a sample-barcoded 5' primer and J-beta primers. TCRdb ran MiXCR on the 5' RACE reads and lists one entry per CDR3 protein. The sample lists fewer than 800,000 distinct CDR3 sequences; about 30% were seen once. The sequenced material came from blood. The chain joins TRBV30 to TRBJ1-4; D perhaps matches TRBD1 (5 bases). The clonotype comes from an elderly woman in good health. CDR3 region: CAWSVPRDPNEKLFF. CDR3 nucleotide sequence: TGTGCCTGGAGTGTACCCAGGGACCCTAATGAAAAACTGTTTTTT.